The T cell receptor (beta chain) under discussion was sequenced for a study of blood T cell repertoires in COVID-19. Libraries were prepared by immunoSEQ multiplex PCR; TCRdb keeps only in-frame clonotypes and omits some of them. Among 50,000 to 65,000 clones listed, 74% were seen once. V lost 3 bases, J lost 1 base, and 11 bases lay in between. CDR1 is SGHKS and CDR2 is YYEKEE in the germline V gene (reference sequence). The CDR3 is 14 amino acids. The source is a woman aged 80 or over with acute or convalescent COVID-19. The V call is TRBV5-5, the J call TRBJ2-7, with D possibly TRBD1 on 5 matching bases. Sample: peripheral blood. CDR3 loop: CASSWGQGSYEQYF. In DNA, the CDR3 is TGTGCCAGCAGCTGGGGCCAGGGATCCTACGAGCAGTACTTC.